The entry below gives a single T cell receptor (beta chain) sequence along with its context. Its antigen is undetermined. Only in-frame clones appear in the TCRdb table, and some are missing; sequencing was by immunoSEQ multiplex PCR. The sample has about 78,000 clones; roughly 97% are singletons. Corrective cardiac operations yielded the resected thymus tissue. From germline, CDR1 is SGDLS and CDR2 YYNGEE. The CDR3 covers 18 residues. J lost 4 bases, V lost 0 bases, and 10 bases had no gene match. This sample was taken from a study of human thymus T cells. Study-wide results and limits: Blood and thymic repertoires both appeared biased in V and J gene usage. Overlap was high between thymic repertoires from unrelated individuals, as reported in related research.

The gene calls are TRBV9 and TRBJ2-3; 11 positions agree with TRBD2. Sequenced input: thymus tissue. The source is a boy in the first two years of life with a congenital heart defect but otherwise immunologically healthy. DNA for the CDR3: TGTGCCAGCAGCGTAGCAGTAGGTAGCGGGGGGGCTGCAGATACGCAGTATTTT. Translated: CASSVAVGSGGAADTQYF. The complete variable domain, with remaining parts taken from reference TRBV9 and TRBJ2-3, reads DSGVTQTPKHLITATGQRVTLRCSPRSGDLSVYWYQQSLDQGLQFLIQYYNGEERAKGNILERFSAQQFPDLHSELNLSSLELGDSALYFCASSVAVGSGGAADTQYFGPGTRLTVL.